This T cell receptor beta chain was recorded in a study of monozygotic twins with inflammatory bowel disease. This CDR3 has 14 amino acids. Germline V gene data show CDR1 as MNHEY and CDR2 as SMNVEV (reference sequence). General study points: Patient-to-patient differences in immunosuppressive treatment may have added variability to the repertoires.

With the 5' RACE reads reprocessed, TCRdb shows one record per CDR3 protein and no DNA. Reported are some 150,000 distinct CDR3 sequences; the ten largest clones contain roughly 2.3%. Worth noting for this clonotype: Its antigen remains unidentified.

This receptor was obtained from a human donor with ulcerative colitis or Crohn's disease, or a healthy co-twin of an affected twin (not recorded which). The sample comprised blood. The J gene is TRBJ2-7, the V gene TRBV27. Here the CDR3 reads CASSLSYRSYEQYF.